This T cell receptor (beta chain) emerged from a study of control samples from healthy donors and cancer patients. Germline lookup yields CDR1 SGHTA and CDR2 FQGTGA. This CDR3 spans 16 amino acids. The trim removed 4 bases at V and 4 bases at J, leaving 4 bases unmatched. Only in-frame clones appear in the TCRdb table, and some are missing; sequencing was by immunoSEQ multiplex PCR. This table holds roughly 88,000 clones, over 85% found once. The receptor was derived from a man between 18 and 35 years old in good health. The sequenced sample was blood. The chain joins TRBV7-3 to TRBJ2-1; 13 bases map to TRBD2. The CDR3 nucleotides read TGTGCCAGCAGCTCTGGACTAGCGGGAGTGTACAATGAGCAGTTCTTC. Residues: CASSSGLAGVYNEQFF.